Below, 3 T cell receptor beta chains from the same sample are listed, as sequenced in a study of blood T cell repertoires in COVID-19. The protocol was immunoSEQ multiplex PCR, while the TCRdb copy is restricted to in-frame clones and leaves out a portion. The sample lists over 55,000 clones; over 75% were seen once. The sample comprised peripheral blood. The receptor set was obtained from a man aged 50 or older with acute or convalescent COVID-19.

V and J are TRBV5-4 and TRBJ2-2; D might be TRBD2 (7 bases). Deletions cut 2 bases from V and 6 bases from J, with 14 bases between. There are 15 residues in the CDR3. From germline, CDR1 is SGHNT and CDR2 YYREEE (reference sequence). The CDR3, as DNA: TGTGCCAGCAGCTTAGGGGGGGGCCGCGCCGGGGAGCTGTTTTTT. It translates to CASSLGGGRAGELFF.

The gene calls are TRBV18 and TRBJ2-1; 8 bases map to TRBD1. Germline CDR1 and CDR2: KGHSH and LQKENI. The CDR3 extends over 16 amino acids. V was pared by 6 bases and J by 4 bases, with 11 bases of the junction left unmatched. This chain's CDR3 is CASSKSVTGAYNEQFF. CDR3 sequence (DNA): TGTGCCAGCTCGAAAAGCGTGACAGGGGCGTACAATGAGCAGTTCTTC.

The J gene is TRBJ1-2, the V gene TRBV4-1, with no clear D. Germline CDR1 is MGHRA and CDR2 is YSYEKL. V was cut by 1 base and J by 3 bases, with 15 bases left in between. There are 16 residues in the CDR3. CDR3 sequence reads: CASSQGRGSPYYGYTF. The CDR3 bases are TGCGCCAGCAGCCAAGGACGAGGCAGCCCCTACTATGGCTACACCTTC.